This TCR beta chain was identified during a study of T cells in Graves' hyperthyroidism and ophthalmopathy. For the study at large: Peripheral blood was taken when the disease was first diagnosed, before any treatment began. Study-level results: Blood samples included most of the expanded thyroid clonotypes exceeding 0.001.

Germline CDR1 MDHEN, CDR2 SYDVKM. V was cut by 6 bases and J by 2 bases, with 13 bases left in between. CDR3 size: 14 residues. This clonotype was recorded many times. Antigen: not known. The investigators amplified TCR beta CDR3 regions from RNA transcripts. HTBI primers were used for first-round RT-PCR of the TCR CDR3. MiXCR, applied by TCRdb to the multiplex PCR reads, yields one record per CDR3 protein. The sample has roughly 420,000 distinct CDR3 sequences; around 16% are singletons. This chain connects TRBV28 to TRBJ2-5, with D unclear. Sequencing input: blood. This clonotype originated in a woman under 30 with Graves' hyperthyroidism. The CDR3 region is CASRKASTQETQYF. The CDR3 coding sequence is TGTGCCAGCAGAAAGGCGTCAACTCAAGAGACCCAGTACTTC. The complete variable domain, with remaining parts taken from reference TRBV28 and TRBJ2-5, reads DVKVTQSSRYLVKRTGEKVFLECVQDMDHENMFWYRQDPGLGLRLIYFSYDVKMKEKGDIPEGYSVSREKKERFSLILESASTNQTSMYLCASRKASTQETQYFGPGTRLLVL.